Shown below are 21 T cell receptor beta chains from a single sample sequenced in a study of OX40 agonist ivuxolimab in advanced cancers. Here immunoSEQ multiplex PCR was the method, and the copy in TCRdb shows in-frame clones only, minus some. The table shows about 100,000 clones, with approximately 89% occurring only once. Sequenced material: CD4+ or CD8+ T cells sorted from blood, taken in a trial of the OX40 agonist ivuxolimab. The receptors come from an adult with an advanced solid tumor such as melanoma, head and neck, liver or kidney cancer.

The J gene is TRBJ1-2, the V gene TRBV9, with D uncertain. V was clipped by 3 bases and J by 5 bases, with 5 bases between them. This CDR3 comprises 11 residues. The germline V gene encodes CDR1 SGDLS and CDR2 YYNGEE. The DNA for the CDR3 is TGTGCCAGCAGCGCCGGGTATGGCTACACCTTC. Amino acids: CASSAGYGYTF.

The chain recombines TRBV28 with TRBJ2-1; D is unresolved. The CDR3 sequence is 11 residues long. V was trimmed by 5 bases and J by 8 bases, leaving 7 bases between them. In germline, CDR1 is MDHEN, CDR2 SYDVKM. CDR3 loop: CASSHRDEQFF. CDR3 sequence (DNA): TGTGCCAGCAGTCATCGGGATGAGCAGTTCTTC.

The count of this clone is one. The chain employs TRBV19 and TRBJ1-5; D gene unclear. V lost 2 bases and J 2 bases, leaving 10 bases between the germline ends. The CDR3 extends over 15 amino acids. The germline V gene has CDR1 LNHDA and CDR2 SQIVND (reference sequence). The CDR3, as DNA: TGTGCCAGTAGTATACTCCACCGAGGCAATCAGCCCCAGCATTTT. Protein: CASSILHRGNQPQHF.

The genes are TRBV28 and TRBJ2-7; no clear D. This CDR3 is 13 amino acids long. The germline V gene encodes CDR1 MDHEN and CDR2 SYDVKM. V lost 2 bases and J 5 bases, leaving 10 bases between the germline ends. In DNA, the CDR3 is TGTGCCAGCAGTTTAGTTTCAGGCGACGAGCAGTACTTC. It specifies CASSLVSGDEQYF. The entire variable domain, with the rest obtained from reference TRBV28 and TRBJ2-7, is as follows: DVKVTQSSRYLVKRTGEKVFLECVQDMDHENMFWYRQDPGLGLRLIYFSYDVKMKEKGDIPEGYSVSREKKERFSLILESASTNQTSMYLCASSLVSGDEQYFGPGTRLTVT.

V is TRBV28 and J is TRBJ1-2; D perhaps matches TRBD1 (5 bases). Germline loops: CDR1 MDHEN, CDR2 SYDVKM. The CDR3 has 17 amino acids. The V gene lost 3 bases and the J gene lost 0 bases, with 17 bases spanning the gap. CDR3 nucleotides: TGTGCCAGCAGTTTCGGGGCAGGGTTACCATCTAACTATGGCTACACCTTC. Protein sequence: CASSFGAGLPSNYGYTF.

The chain is built from TRBV6-1 and TRBJ1-1; maybe TRBD1 (6 bases). The V end lost 11 bases, the J end lost 1 base, and 14 bases lay between the germline ends. There are 13 residues in the CDR3. Germline V CDR1 and CDR2: MNHNS, SASEGT. This chain's CDR3 is CAGQGSGNTEAFF. CDR3 bases: TGTGCCGGGCAGGGGTCGGGGAACACTGAAGCTTTCTTT.

The chain recombines TRBV11-2 with TRBJ1-4; 7 nucleotides align to TRBD1. CDR1 and CDR2 (germline): SGHAT, FQNNGV. The ends lost 1 base at V and 0 bases at J; junction bases unmatched: 5. The CDR3 is 17 residues long. The DNA of the CDR3 is TGTGCCAGCAGCTTAGGAAGGGGGCGCGCAACTAATGAAAAACTGTTTTTT. This translates into CASSLGRGRATNEKLFF.

The chain is built from TRBV19 and TRBJ2-1; TRBD2 aligns across 10 bases. This CDR3 has 16 amino acids. Germline V lookup: CDR1 LNHDA, CDR2 SQIVND (reference sequence). J gave up 6 bases and V 5 bases, and 10 bases lay outside the gene matches. CDR3 amino acids: CASSSPGTSVSNEQFF. The CDR3 DNA reads as TGTGCCAGTAGTTCTCCCGGGACTAGCGTGAGCAATGAGCAGTTCTTC.

The J gene is TRBJ2-3, the V gene TRBV9; D unclear. Germline values: CDR1 SGDLS, CDR2 YYNGEE. Trimming took off 2 bases at V and 4 bases at J, with 11 bases between the two ends. This CDR3 region has 14 residues. CDR3 nucleotides: TGTGCCAGCAGCGTGACCCTCCGGGCAGATACGCAGTATTTT. Its translation is CASSVTLRADTQYF.

This chain links TRBV5-4 with TRBJ2-3; no clear D. There are 13 residues in the CDR3. Germline lookup yields CDR1 SGHNT and CDR2 YYREEE (reference sequence). V gave up 4 bases and J gave up 3 bases, with 9 bases separating them. Here the CDR3 reads CASSPPGTDTQYF. In DNA form, the CDR3 reads TGTGCCAGCAGCCCTCCCGGAACAGATACGCAGTATTTT.

The chain employs TRBV5-1 and TRBJ1-3; 9 positions agree with TRBD1. The CDR3 loop spans 13 amino acids. V lost 5 bases, J lost 8 bases, and 5 bases stayed unmatched. Germline V CDR1 and CDR2: SGHRS, YFSETQ. This CDR3 is CASSFRQGDTIYF. CDR3 nucleotide sequence: TGCGCCAGCAGTTTTCGACAGGGGGACACCATATATTTT.

V is TRBV5-1 and J is TRBJ2-1, with 10 bases that match TRBD2. Germline CDR1 SGHRS, CDR2 YFSETQ. Trimming took 1 base from V and 6 from J; bases not matched to a gene: 7. The CDR3 extends over 16 amino acids. CDR3 amino acids: CASSLRLAGGPNEQFF. CDR3 sequence (DNA): TGCGCCAGCAGCTTGCGCTTAGCGGGAGGTCCCAATGAGCAGTTCTTC.

The CDR3 DNA is TGTGCCAGCACCGGGACAGCTAACTATGGCTACACCTTC. Amino acids: CASTGTANYGYTF. The V gene is TRBV28, the J gene TRBJ1-2, with 7 bases aligning to TRBD1. The CDR3 runs to 13 residues. The germline V gene has CDR1 MDHEN and CDR2 SYDVKM. V shed 7 bases and J 0 bases; nucleotides not matched to a gene: 2.

The V call is TRBV11-2, the J call TRBJ2-3; possible D gene TRBD2, 6 bases. Germline V gene sequence: CDR1 SGHAT, CDR2 FQNNGV. The ends were cut back, 5 bases at V and 1 base at J, with 19 bases in the middle. The CDR3 is made up of 17 amino acids. DNA for the CDR3: TGTGCCAGCAGCCCACTAGGATGGAGGGTTCGCACAGATACGCAGTATTTT. Translating it yields CASSPLGWRVRTDTQYF.

The chain recombines TRBV2 with TRBJ1-2, with unresolved D. The germline gives CDR1 SNHLY, CDR2 FYNNEI. CDR3 length: 16 residues. The V end was cut by 0 bases, the J end by 7 bases, with 18 bases between. CDR3: CASSEALFWVKFGYTF. CDR3 nucleotide sequence: TGTGCCAGCAGTGAAGCGCTTTTTTGGGTCAAATTTGGCTACACCTTC. The entire variable domain, with the rest obtained from reference TRBV2 and TRBJ1-2, is as follows: EPEVTQTPSHQVTQMGQEVILRCVPISNHLYFYWYRQILGQKVEFLVSFYNNEISEKSEIFDDQFSVERPDGSNFTLKIRSTKLEDSAMYFCASSEALFWVKFGYTFGSGTRLTVV.

The chain combines TRBV19 with TRBJ2-1; D is uncertain. There are 14 residues in the CDR3. Deletions cut 8 bases from V and 8 bases from J, with 19 bases between. Germline CDR1 reads LNHDA; CDR2 reads SQIVND (reference sequence). CDR3 nucleotide sequence: TGTGCCAGTTCCTCGGTCCTCTGGATCGATGAGCAGTTCTTC. Protein sequence: CASSSVLWIDEQFF. Using reference TRBV19 and TRBJ2-1 for the parts outside the CDR3, the full variable domain is DGGITQSPKYLFRKEGQNVTLSCEQNLNHDAMYWYRQDPGQGLRLIYYSQIVNDFQKGDIAEGYSVSREKKESFPLTVTSAQKNPTAFYLCASSSVLWIDEQFFGPGTRLTVL.

This sequence joins TRBV19 and TRBJ2-2, with D possibly TRBD1 on 5 matching bases. This CDR3 has 15 amino acids. Trimming shortened V by 5 bases and J by 2 bases, and 12 bases separated the two germline ends. Germline V gives CDR1 LNHDA, CDR2 SQIVND (reference sequence). CDR3 in amino acids: CASSPHTGNTGELFF. The DNA of the CDR3 is TGTGCCAGTAGTCCACACACAGGAAACACCGGGGAGCTGTTTTTT.

The rearrangement links TRBV9 to TRBJ2-2; D tentatively reads TRBD1 or TRBD2 (5 bases each). Trimming pared 0 bases from V and 4 bases from J, leaving 13 bases between. CDR3 size: 16 residues. The germline CDR1 and CDR2 sequences are SGDLS and YYNGEE. CDR3 sequence reads: CASSVGVQAGTGELFF. The CDR3 DNA reads as TGTGCCAGCAGCGTAGGGGTACAGGCGGGCACCGGGGAGCTGTTTTTT.

The chain has TRBV5-1 and TRBJ2-5; a possible D gene is TRBD1 (6 bases). Germline lookup yields CDR1 SGHRS and CDR2 YFSETQ. The CDR3 extends over 12 amino acids. Trimming cost V 5 bases and J 5 bases, with 10 bases left between them. The CDR3 region has the DNA TGCGCCAGCAGTTCAGGGGTTGAGACCCAGTACTTC. Protein product: CASSSGVETQYF.

This rearrangement joins TRBV7-9 to TRBJ2-1, with a possible D match to TRBD2 (6 bases). Deletions cut 0 bases from V and 5 bases from J, with 17 bases between. This CDR3 has 17 amino acids. Germline V gene lookup returns CDR1 SEHNR and CDR2 FQNEAQ (reference sequence). In DNA, the CDR3 is TGTGCCAGCAGCTTAGCCTTGGGCGGGATCCCCCACAATGAGCAGTTCTTC. It is translated as CASSLALGGIPHNEQFF.

The chain carries TRBV5-1 and TRBJ2-7; D may correspond to TRBD1 or TRBD2 (7 bases each). The V end was cut by 2 bases, the J end by 9 bases, with 18 bases between. This CDR3 region has 14 residues. The germline V gene has CDR1 SGHRS and CDR2 YFSETQ. The CDR3 DNA sequence: TGCGCCAGCAGCTTAGACAGGGAGGGGGCACGGCAGTACTTC. Residues: CASSLDREGARQYF.